This passage covers 10 T cell receptor beta chains from one sample sequenced in a study of Graves' ophthalmopathy and Graves' hyperthyroidism. The authors amplified TCR beta CDR3 regions, and they did so from RNA transcripts for repertoire sequencing. The first-round RT-PCR employed HTBI primers together with the Qiagen OneStep RT-PCR kit. A multiplex PCR was then performed as the second round. One entry per CDR3 protein, called by TCRdb with MiXCR from the multiplex PCR reads. This sample carries roughly 420,000 distinct CDR3 sequences, 20% to 25% of them seen once, and the ten largest clones take roughly 3%. Sequencing was done on a sample of peripheral blood. The receptors originated from a woman aged 18 to 35 with stable Graves' hyperthyroidism.

In this sample, this clonotype turned up many times. This chain's CDR3 is CATARAGEAETQYF. DNA of the CDR3: TGTGCCACCGCTCGAGCGGGGGAGGCGGAGACCCAGTACTTC. The chain links TRBV7-2 to TRBJ2-5; the match to TRBD2 covers 8 bases. Per the germline V gene, CDR1 is SGHTA and CDR2 is FQGNSA. After removal of 10 bases from V and 5 bases from J, the junction contained 12 bases not matched to a gene. The CDR3 covers 14 residues. Full variable domain (outside the CDR3, taken from reference TRBV7-2 and TRBJ2-5): GAGVSQSPSNKVTEKGKDVELRCDPISGHTALYWYRQSLGQGLEFLIYFQGNSAPDKSGLPSDRFSAERTGGSVSTLTIQRTQQEDSAVYLCATARAGEAETQYFGPGTRLLVL.

This clonotype was counted many times. The chain couples TRBV24-1 to TRBJ1-2, with 7 nucleotides matching TRBD1. Germline values: CDR1 KGHDR, CDR2 SFDVKD. The junction had 3 bases not matched to a gene; V was cut back by 7 bases and J by 2 bases. The CDR3 spans 13 residues. This CDR3 is CATRPTGNYGYTF. The DNA for the CDR3 is TGTGCCACCAGACCGACAGGGAACTATGGCTACACCTTC.

CDR3 nucleotides: TGTGCCAGTAGCACCCCCCATTCCGCCGGGACCCTGGGCCACGAGCAGTACTTC. Translated: CASSTPHSAGTLGHEQYF. J is TRBJ2-7 and V is TRBV19; D tentatively fits TRBD1 or TRBD2 (5 bases each). V lost 6 bases and J 5 bases, leaving 29 bases between the germline ends. From germline, CDR1 is LNHDA and CDR2 SQIVND (reference sequence). The CDR3 loop spans 18 amino acids.

V is TRBV5-1 and J is TRBJ1-1, with D maybe TRBD1 (5 bases). Trimming shortened V by 4 bases and J by 5 bases, and 18 bases separated the two germline ends. Germline assignment: CDR1 SGHRS and CDR2 YFSETQ. The CDR3 totals 15 residues. CDR3 in amino acids: CASSVLGTGGTEAFF. As DNA, the CDR3 is TGCGCCAGCAGCGTGCTCGGGACCGGGGGGACTGAAGCTTTCTTT.

This clonotype appeared many times. The rearrangement uses TRBV20-1 and TRBJ2-6; TRBD1 is a possible D gene (5 bases). Germline V gene sequence: CDR1 DFQATT, CDR2 SNEGSKA (reference sequence). Trimming stripped 0 bases from V and 1 base from J, with 13 bases between. The CDR3 is made up of 17 amino acids. DNA of the CDR3: TGCAGTGCTAGAGATGGCACAGGCCTATCTGGGGCCAACGTCCTGACTTTC. Encoded protein: CSARDGTGLSGANVLTF.

In its sample, this clonotype was seen a few times. CDR3 residues: CASSPAGGSAQETQYF. For the CDR3, the DNA is TGTGCCAGCAGTCCTGCAGGGGGAAGCGCACAAGAGACCCAGTACTTC. The chain combines TRBV2 with TRBJ2-5; 7 positions match TRBD1. V lost 5 bases, J lost 2 bases, and 11 bases stayed unmatched. The CDR3 runs to 16 residues. In germline, CDR1 is SNHLY, CDR2 FYNNEI.

The chain joins TRBV6-2 or TRBV6-3 to TRBJ1-5; the D is unclear. In germline, CDR1 is MNHEY, CDR2 SVGEGT. The CDR3 totals 11 residues. The ends were cut back, 4 bases at V and 9 bases at J, with 7 bases in the middle. CDR3 DNA: TGTGCCAGCAGTTCGGGTCCGCCCCAGCATTTT. Translation gives CASSSGPPQHF.

The chain links TRBV28 to TRBJ2-7; weak D call: TRBD1 (5 bases). Germline lookup yields CDR1 MDHEN and CDR2 SYDVKM. V lost 3 bases and J 3 bases, leaving 15 bases between the germline ends. CDR3 length: 15 residues. CDR3 residues: CASSLTVLTNYEQYF. In DNA form, the CDR3 reads TGTGCCAGCAGTTTGACAGTTCTCACAAACTACGAGCAGTACTTC. Variable domain in full (rest from reference TRBV28 and TRBJ2-7): DVKVTQSSRYLVKRTGEKVFLECVQDMDHENMFWYRQDPGLGLRLIYFSYDVKMKEKGDIPEGYSVSREKKERFSLILESASTNQTSMYLCASSLTVLTNYEQYFGPGTRLTVT.

The V and J genes are TRBV10-1 and TRBJ2-7, with a tentative D call TRBD1 (6 bases). Germline lookup yields CDR1 WNHNN and CDR2 SYGVQD (reference sequence). The ends were cut back, 7 bases at V and 4 bases at J, with 20 bases in the middle. The CDR3 consists of 15 residues. CDR3 in amino acids: CASIMRWGHLYEQYF. The DNA for the CDR3 is TGCGCCAGCATCATGAGATGGGGACACCTGTACGAGCAGTACTTC.

Worth noting for this clonotype: The CDR3 carries no conserved terminal phenylalanine or tryptophan, so it likely arises from a read error. This chain joins TRBV15 and TRBJ2-2; D unresolved. Looked up from germline, CDR1 is LNHNV and CDR2 is YYDKDF (reference sequence). The CDR3 length is 15 residues. Deletions cut 0 bases from V and 5 bases from J, with 10 bases between. The CDR3 region is CATSRDHVVTGELFL. CDR3 nucleotide sequence: TGTGCCACCAGCAGAGATCATGTGGTGACCGGGGAGCTGTTTTTG.